These T cell receptor beta chains were read from a single sample in a study of cytomegalovirus exposure and HLA in healthy donors. Using immunoSEQ multiplex PCR, the repertoire was profiled, and TCRdb retains in-frame clones only, with some absent. This sample has tens of thousands of clones; around 10% occur once, and the top ten carry approximately 25%. The sample taken for sequencing was PBMCs. Receptors were obtained from a man aged 60 to 75 in good health and CMV-seropositive. Each CDR3 is given with its conserved first and last residue. D genes are given only for firm matches.

j_gene: TRBJ2-4; v_gene: TRBV6-1; d_gene: .; CDR3aa: CASSEALAAYIQYF
j_gene: TRBJ1-5; v_gene: TRBV4-1; d_gene: .; CDR3aa: CASSQVREQPQHF
j_gene: TRBJ1-1; v_gene: TRBV6-1; d_gene: .; CDR3aa: CASREHMNTEAFF
j_gene: TRBJ2-5; v_gene: TRBV30; d_gene: .; CDR3aa: CAWSQEGETQYF
j_gene: TRBJ2-7; v_gene: TRBV28; d_gene: TRBD2; CDR3aa: CASSPPRVAGGPGEQYF
j_gene: TRBJ2-3; v_gene: TRBV27; d_gene: TRBD1; CDR3aa: CASNRRGPDTQYF
j_gene: TRBJ2-7; v_gene: TRBV4-2; d_gene: .; CDR3aa: CASSQAASDVSYEQYF
j_gene: TRBJ2-2; v_gene: TRBV6-5; d_gene: .; CDR3aa: CASYSGGGELFF
j_gene: TRBJ2-5; v_gene: TRBV11-1; d_gene: TRBD2; CDR3aa: CASSSDTSGRVETQYF
j_gene: TRBJ2-1; v_gene: TRBV7-8; d_gene: .; CDR3aa: CASSLRPGIRNEQFF
j_gene: TRBJ1-3; v_gene: TRBV30; d_gene: .; CDR3aa: CAWSALGEHSGNTIYF
j_gene: TRBJ2-1; v_gene: TRBV5-1; d_gene: TRBD1; CDR3aa: CASSPNPGQGAYNEQFF
j_gene: TRBJ2-1; v_gene: TRBV4-1; d_gene: TRBD2; CDR3aa: CASSQERLAGYNEQFF
j_gene: TRBJ1-2; v_gene: TRBV19; d_gene: TRBD1; CDR3aa: CASFDRGHENYGYTF
j_gene: TRBJ1-2; v_gene: TRBV28; d_gene: .; CDR3aa: CASSTQPRTGGGGYTF
j_gene: TRBJ2-5; v_gene: TRBV6-1; d_gene: TRBD2; CDR3aa: CASTRSGGGETQYF
j_gene: TRBJ2-3; v_gene: TRBV28; d_gene: .; CDR3aa: CASSLDPGINTQYF
j_gene: TRBJ2-2; v_gene: TRBV6-6; d_gene: TRBD2; CDR3aa: CASSSPPGGGELFF
j_gene: TRBJ2-5; v_gene: TRBV30; d_gene: TRBD2; CDR3aa: CAWSPPGGGETQYF
j_gene: TRBJ2-1; v_gene: TRBV6-4; d_gene: .; CDR3aa: CASSDSNANNEQFF
j_gene: TRBJ2-5; v_gene: TRBV5-6; d_gene: TRBD1; CDR3aa: CASRSEGQGPLVYF
j_gene: TRBJ1-1; v_gene: TRBV7-3; d_gene: .; CDR3aa: CASSLGAANTEAFF
j_gene: TRBJ1-2; v_gene: TRBV25-1; d_gene: .; CDR3aa: CASSKGRAQDYGYTF
j_gene: TRBJ1-4; v_gene: TRBV19; d_gene: TRBD1; CDR3aa: CASSLGQGATNEKLFF
j_gene: TRBJ2-7; v_gene: TRBV5-6; d_gene: .; CDR3aa: CASSLAGTREQYF
j_gene: TRBJ2-7; v_gene: TRBV6-1; d_gene: TRBD1; CDR3aa: CASSTPGTGNFEQYF